What follows describes a single T cell receptor beta chain. The antigen remains unidentified. Other DNA sequences in this sample translate to the same CDR3. This table comes from immunoSEQ multiplex PCR, and its TCRdb copy is limited to in-frame clones, with some not included. Here the sample spans around 1,900,000 clones, 93% being singletons. This entry belongs to a study of shared clonotypes between healthy human individuals. Study-wide results and caveats: Naive subsets usually exceeded memory subsets in estimated richness.

The CDR3 runs to 12 residues. The germline V gene has CDR1 MNHNY and CDR2 SVGAGI (reference sequence). V was cut by 1 base and J by 0 bases, with 0 bases left in between. Naivety among CD8 cells was defined by CD45RO negativity and positive CCR7 selection, thereby excluding terminally differentiated effector memory CD45RA+ cells. The clonotype was recovered from a young man in good health. Some clones in this sample may be carry-over from other donors' samples. The rearrangement joins TRBV6-6 to TRBJ1-1; D remains unclear. Source material: naive CD8+ T cells from PBMCs. The CDR3: CASSYLNTEAFF. Here the CDR3 DNA reads TGTGCCAGCAGTTACTTGAACACTGAAGCTTTCTTT.